The T cell receptor (beta chain) described here comes from a study of OX40 agonist ivuxolimab in advanced cancers. The overall study: The patients received agonistic anti-OX40 (CD134) antibody ivuxolimab.

Trimming took 4 bases from V and 10 from J; bases not matched to a gene: 8. Germline V gene lookup returns CDR1 SGHTA and CDR2 FQGTGA. This CDR3 has 15 residues. Sequencing used immunoSEQ multiplex PCR; TCRdb keeps in-frame clones, though not all of them. The data contain tens of thousands of clones, around nine tenths of them singletons. The starting material was CD4+ or CD8+ T cells sorted from blood, obtained in a trial of the OX40 agonist ivuxolimab. This chain links TRBV7-3 with TRBJ2-1, with 12 bases lining up with TRBD2. The TCR comes from an adult with an advanced solid tumor such as melanoma, head and neck, liver or kidney cancer. This CDR3 reads CASSSQTSGGSEQFF. DNA for the CDR3: TGTGCCAGCAGCTCCCAAACTAGCGGGGGGTCCGAGCAGTTCTTC.